The clone carrying this T cell receptor (beta chain) occurred a few times. The antigen remains unidentified. The investigators reverse transcribed all of the isolated RNA, so they sequenced expressed TCRB transcripts. The table came from immunoSEQ multiplex PCR; TCRdb's copy has only in-frame clones and leaves some out. The sample carries 810,000 or so clones, 17% recorded once. The CDR3 runs to 13 residues. In germline, CDR1 is MNHEY, CDR2 SVGAGI. V was clipped by 10 bases and J by 6 bases, with 16 bases between them. The sample originates from a study of beta chain features in type 1 diabetes. Study outcomes and limitations: HLA influence on TCRB rearrangement stayed unresolved here.

The sequencing sample was made of naive CD4+ T cells from blood. The chain employs TRBV6-5 and TRBJ1-5; possibly TRBD1 for D (5 bases). This TCR derives from a woman younger than 30 in good health. The CDR3 DNA follows: TGTGCCACCCAGACGGGGGTGGGTCAGCCCCAGCATTTT. Encoded protein: CATQTGVGQPQHF.